These 21 T cell receptor beta chains were sequenced from one sample in a study of blood T cell repertoires in COVID-19. Measured with immunoSEQ multiplex PCR; TCRdb has only the in-frame clones, and not every one. The sample lists 100,000 to 150,000 clones, approximately 74% occurring once. What was sequenced was peripheral blood. The source of these receptors is a man at least 80 years old with COVID-19, enrolled during active disease.

This clone was observed a few times. This chain links TRBV12-3 or TRBV12-4 with TRBJ2-5; D unresolved. The CDR3 spans 12 residues. Trimming pared 8 bases from V and 5 bases from J, leaving 12 bases between. In DNA, the CDR3 is TGTGCCAGCCGAAGAGTTGAGGAGACCCAGTACTTC. Its translation is CASRRVEETQYF.

In its sample, this clone was seen a few times. The chain links TRBV24-1 to TRBJ2-3, with 8 nucleotides matching TRBD1. CDR3 length: 15 residues. The ends lost 1 base at V and 6 bases at J; junction bases unmatched: 5. Germline-derived CDR1 and CDR2 are KGHDR and SFDVKD. CDR3 DNA: TGTGCCACCAGTGATTTCGGACAGGGATACGATACGCAGTATTTT. It translates to CATSDFGQGYDTQYF.

CDR3 sequence: CASSLRGVTDTQYF. The CDR3 DNA reads TGTGCCAGCAGCTTACGGGGGGTCACAGATACGCAGTATTTT. The rearrangement uses TRBV7-9 and TRBJ2-3, with 7 bases identical to TRBD2. This CDR3 has 14 residues. In germline, CDR1 is SEHNR, CDR2 FQNEAQ (reference sequence). Losses at the gene ends were 2 bases for V and 2 bases for J; bases not matched to a gene: 1.

The V and J genes are TRBV25-1 and TRBJ2-5; 12 nucleotides align to TRBD2. There are 17 residues in the CDR3. The germline V gene encodes CDR1 MGHDK and CDR2 SYGVNS. The junction had 4 bases not matched to a gene; V was cut back by 0 bases and J by 2 bases. CDR3 sequence reads: CASSEYALAGGQETQYF. In DNA, the CDR3 is TGTGCCAGCAGTGAATATGCCCTAGCGGGAGGGCAAGAGACCCAGTACTTC.

The chain links TRBV28 to TRBJ2-1; a possible D gene is TRBD2 (5 bases). The CDR3 has 16 residues. The V gene lost 3 bases and the J gene lost 0 bases, with 12 bases spanning the gap. CDR1 and CDR2 from the germline V gene are MDHEN and SYDVKM. The CDR3 bases are TGTGCCAGCAGTTTCAAGGACTTTTACTCCTACAATGAGCAGTTCTTC. Its translation: CASSFKDFYSYNEQFF.

This clone was seen more than once but under ten times. The chain combines TRBV28 with TRBJ1-2; 9 bases match TRBD1. Per the germline V gene, CDR1 is MDHEN and CDR2 is SYDVKM. The junction had 7 bases not matched to a gene; V was cut back by 4 bases and J by 4 bases. This CDR3 spans 15 amino acids. The CDR3 DNA is TGTGCCAGCAGTTGGCGGGACAGGGTGACCTATGGCTACACCTTC. Protein sequence: CASSWRDRVTYGYTF.

The chain is built from TRBV6-5 and TRBJ2-7, with 7 bases identical to TRBD1. This CDR3 spans 15 amino acids. V lost 6 bases and J lost 4; bases outside the gene matches: 12. Germline V lookup: CDR1 MNHEY, CDR2 SVGAGI. The CDR3 nucleotides read TGTGCCAGCAGGTCAAATTCGGGACAGCGTTACGAGCAGTACTTC. It codes for CASRSNSGQRYEQYF.

The chain is built from TRBV7-2 and TRBJ2-7, with D possibly matching TRBD1 (6 bases). The CDR3 runs to 15 residues. Trimming stripped 5 bases from V and 3 bases from J, with 17 bases between. The germline V gene encodes CDR1 SGHTA and CDR2 FQGNSA. The DNA of the CDR3 is TGTGCCAGCAGCCGGGACACCATCCCTGTCTACGAGCAGTACTTC. This sequence encodes CASSRDTIPVYEQYF.

The V gene is TRBV27, the J gene TRBJ1-2; 7 bases map to TRBD1. The germline gives CDR1 MNHEY, CDR2 SMNVEV (reference sequence). This CDR3 has 14 residues. Trimming removed 5 bases from V and 8 bases from J; junction bases left unmatched: 11. DNA for the CDR3: TGTGCCAGCAGTATGTCGACAGGGCTAGGAGGCTACACCTTC. Amino acids: CASSMSTGLGGYTF.

This clone came up once. The rearrangement uses TRBV25-1 and TRBJ2-5, with D maybe TRBD2 (6 bases). The CDR3 covers 11 residues. Germline-derived CDR1 and CDR2 are MGHDK and SYGVNS. V was clipped by 8 bases and J by 4 bases, with 8 bases between them. The CDR3 DNA is TGTGCCAGCTTGGGGGGAGAGACCCAGTACTTC. The encoded protein is CASLGGETQYF.

V and J are TRBV19 and TRBJ2-2; D perhaps matches TRBD2 (6 bases). V was pared by 4 bases and J by 1 base, with 7 bases between. Looked up from germline, CDR1 is LNHDA and CDR2 is SQIVND (reference sequence). The CDR3 extends over 14 amino acids. CDR3: CASSRAGNTGELFF. CDR3 coding DNA: TGTGCCAGTAGTAGAGCGGGGAACACCGGGGAGCTGTTTTTT.

CDR3 sequence (DNA): TGTGCCAGCAGTTTGCGTTGGGCTGCAGACTATGGCTACACCTTC. Amino acids: CASSLRWAADYGYTF. The rearrangement joins TRBV28 to TRBJ1-2, with D uncertain. This CDR3 is 15 amino acids long. V was pared by 3 bases and J by 3 bases, with 14 bases between. Germline V gene sequence: CDR1 MDHEN, CDR2 SYDVKM.

The chain uses TRBV21-1 and TRBJ2-7; the DNA was not compared with TRBD2, the D call given in the table. TRBV21-1 is a pseudogene. This CDR3 has 16 amino acids. The CDR3 reads CASSIGLAGISYEQYF. For the CDR3, the DNA is TGTGCCAGCAGCATCGGACTAGCGGGGATCTCCTACGAGCAGTACTTC.

The chain is built from TRBV19 and TRBJ1-5; possible D gene TRBD1, 6 bases. The CDR3 totals 16 residues. Germline V gene lookup returns CDR1 LNHDA and CDR2 SQIVND (reference sequence). V was pared by 1 base and J by 2 bases, with 12 bases between. The CDR3 sequence is CASSIGMGAGNQPQHF. DNA for the CDR3: TGTGCCAGTAGTATAGGAATGGGGGCCGGCAATCAGCCCCAGCATTTT.

Here the CDR3 reads CATSVIRSGAPSGANVLTF. The CDR3 nucleotides are TGTGCCACCAGTGTAATTAGGTCAGGGGCCCCCTCTGGGGCCAACGTCCTGACTTTC. This chain uses TRBV24-1 with TRBJ2-6; possible D gene TRBD1, 6 bases. Germline-derived CDR1 and CDR2 are KGHDR and SFDVKD. The CDR3 spans 19 residues. Deletions cut 5 bases from V and 0 bases from J, with 19 bases between.

The chain recombines TRBV2 with TRBJ1-6; the match to TRBD1 covers 9 bases. V was clipped by 7 bases and J by 7 bases; unmatched bases: 5. The CDR3 spans 14 residues. Germline V gene lookup returns CDR1 SNHLY and CDR2 FYNNEI. Here the CDR3 reads CASNTGTGNSPLHF. The DNA for the CDR3 is TGTGCCAGCAATACCGGGACAGGGAATTCACCCCTCCACTTT.

The chain couples TRBV7-2 to TRBJ2-7; the match to TRBD1 covers 7 bases. The germline CDR1 and CDR2 sequences are SGHTA and FQGNSA. V was pared by 5 bases and J by 1 base, with 8 bases of the junction left unmatched. The CDR3 runs to 15 residues. DNA of the CDR3: TGTGCCAGCAGCCTCCCACAGGGGCAGTCCTACGAGCAGTACTTC. Translating gives CASSLPQGQSYEQYF.

V and J are TRBV19 and TRBJ2-2; no clear D. Germline assignment: CDR1 LNHDA and CDR2 SQIVND (reference sequence). V was trimmed by 5 bases and J by 1 base, leaving 8 bases between them. This CDR3 has 14 amino acids. CDR3 amino acids: CASSPGGNTGELFF. The CDR3 nucleotides are TGTGCCAGTAGTCCCGGCGGGAACACCGGGGAGCTGTTTTTT.

This chain joins TRBV2 and TRBJ1-5; D gene uncertain. V was trimmed by 2 bases and J by 4 bases, leaving 6 bases between them. This CDR3 contains 13 residues. Germline CDR1 is SNHLY and CDR2 is FYNNEI. CDR3 in amino acids: CASSELENQPQHF. DNA for the CDR3: TGTGCCAGCAGTGAACTGGAGAATCAGCCCCAGCATTTT.

This chain connects TRBV28 to TRBJ2-1, with 9 bases aligning to TRBD2. Germline values: CDR1 MDHEN, CDR2 SYDVKM. This CDR3 comprises 14 residues. V lost 2 bases and J lost 5; bases outside the gene matches: 1. The CDR3 region has the DNA TGTGCCAGCAGTTTAGCGGGAGGGGACAATGAGCAGTTCTTC. It is translated as CASSLAGGDNEQFF.

The chain joins TRBV4-2 to TRBJ2-2, with 10 bases fitting TRBD2. The CDR3 length is 17 residues. Germline CDR1 reads LGHNA; CDR2 reads YNFKEQ. Losses at the gene ends were 5 bases for V and 6 bases for J; bases not matched to a gene: 12. CDR3 bases: TGTGCCAGCAGCGGGCCTAGCGGGAGTGAGATATCCGGGGAGCTGTTTTTT. It codes for CASSGPSGSEISGELFF.